What follows are 13 T cell receptor beta chains derived from one specimen sequenced in a study of blood T cell repertoires in COVID-19. Some clones are missing from TCRdb's copy, which holds only in-frame ones; the method was immunoSEQ multiplex PCR. The data contain more than 100,000 clones, 75% to 90% of them seen just once; the ten biggest clones take up 25% to 30%. Sequences were obtained from peripheral blood. These receptors were obtained from a woman aged 70-85 years with acute or convalescent COVID-19.

V usage is TRBV19 and J usage is TRBJ1-1; 7 nucleotides match TRBD1. From germline, CDR1 is LNHDA and CDR2 SQIVND (reference sequence). V lost 6 bases, J lost 11 bases, and 18 bases stayed unmatched. This CDR3 spans 15 amino acids. CDR3 in DNA: TGTGCCAGTAGCCCCCGACCCCCCCCGACAGGGTACGCTTTCTTT. It codes for CASSPRPPPTGYAFF.

The chain employs TRBV3-1 (or the pseudogene TRBV3-2) and TRBJ1-2, with D unresolved. Germline CDR1 is LGHDT and CDR2 is YNNKEL (reference sequence). The CDR3 is 14 residues long. The ends were cut back, 5 bases at V and 7 bases at J, with 17 bases in the middle. The CDR3 DNA sequence: TGTGCCAGCAGCTTCAGGTCCGTCCGGGGTGGCTACACCTTC. This sequence encodes CASSFRSVRGGYTF.

The chain recombines TRBV14 with TRBJ1-6; D unclear. Germline lookup yields CDR1 SGHDN and CDR2 FVKESK. The CDR3 sequence is 12 residues long. Trimming took 4 bases from V and 8 from J, leaving 6 bases between them. Written as DNA, the CDR3 is TGTGCCAGCAGCCCTCCGGATTCACCCCTCCACTTT. Translated, it gives CASSPPDSPLHF.

A note on this clone: This same CDR3 is encoded by further DNA sequences in the sample. The CDR3 is CASSLGLAAYNEQFF. CDR3 DNA: TGTGCCAGCAGCTTGGGACTAGCGGCTTACAATGAGCAGTTCTTC. The genes are TRBV7-6 and TRBJ2-1; 11 nucleotides line up with TRBD2. CDR1 is SGHVS, CDR2 FNYEAQ, per germline. Trimming at V came to 3 bases and at J to 4 bases, leaving 2 bases not matched to a gene. CDR3 length: 15 residues.

The V call is TRBV5-1, the J call TRBJ2-7, with 10 bases identical to TRBD2. The CDR3 length is 16 residues. Per germline, CDR1 SGHRS and CDR2 YFSETQ. Trimming at V came to 4 bases and at J to 1 base, leaving 8 bases not matched to a gene. The CDR3: CASSPGGLASSYEQYF. The CDR3 DNA sequence: TGCGCCAGCAGCCCAGGGGGACTAGCGTCTTCCTACGAGCAGTACTTC.

The chain couples TRBV3-1 (or the pseudogene TRBV3-2) to TRBJ1-2; TRBD1 agrees at 8 bases. J gave up 5 bases and V 1 base, and 6 bases lay outside the gene matches. Germline CDR1 and CDR2: LGHDT and YNNKEL (reference sequence). The CDR3 extends over 15 amino acids. The CDR3 DNA follows: TGTGCCAGCAGCCAAGTTCCAGGGGGCTGGTATGGCTACACCTTC. It is translated as CASSQVPGGWYGYTF.

This clone was counted once. The gene calls are TRBV7-9 and TRBJ1-4, with D perhaps TRBD1 (6 bases). Trimming took off 5 bases at V and 8 bases at J, with 15 bases between the two ends. Per the germline V gene, CDR1 is SEHNR and CDR2 is FQNEAQ (reference sequence). There are 14 residues in the CDR3. The CDR3 sequence: CASSLGTFSEKLFF. CDR3 DNA sequence: TGTGCCAGCAGCCTGGGGACATTCTCCGAAAAACTGTTTTTT.

The chain has TRBV1 and TRBJ1-6; TRBD1 reflects the table's D call only, with no check against the DNA. TRBV1 is deemed a pseudogene. CDR3 size: 18 residues. The CDR3 bases are TGCACCAGCATCGGAGGGGACAGGGGTCCTGTGGGTAATTCACCCCTCCACTTT. Its protein is CTSIGGDRGPVGNSPLHF.

This clone was found a few times. This chain uses TRBV12-5 with TRBJ1-5, with TRBD1 matching over 8 bases. CDR1 is LGHNT, CDR2 FRNRAP, per germline. The CDR3 covers 16 residues. Losses at the gene ends were 2 bases for V and 7 bases for J; bases not matched to a gene: 10. CDR3 amino acids: CASGLSPGGLGQPQHF. CDR3 DNA sequence: TGTGCTAGTGGTTTGTCCCCAGGGGGCCTGGGGCAGCCCCAGCATTTT.

Only a few counts were recorded for this clone. This sequence joins TRBV19 and TRBJ1-1; D unclear. CDR1 is LNHDA, CDR2 SQIVND, per germline (reference sequence). V was clipped by 3 bases and J by 9 bases, with 14 bases between them. CDR3 length: 13 amino acids. The CDR3 reads CASSIYGESQAFF. Written as DNA, the CDR3 is TGTGCCAGTAGTATCTATGGTGAGTCGCAAGCTTTCTTT. Supplemented by reference TRBV19 and TRBJ1-1, the full variable domain reads DGGITQSPKYLFRKEGQNVTLSCEQNLNHDAMYWYRQDPGQGLRLIYYSQIVNDFQKGDIAEGYSVSREKKESFPLTVTSAQKNPTAFYLCASSIYGESQAFFGQGTRLTVV.

The chain joins TRBV7-9 to TRBJ1-4; 8 bases are shared with TRBD1. Per germline, CDR1 SEHNR and CDR2 FQNEAQ (reference sequence). CDR3 length: 15 residues. V dropped 3 bases and J dropped 5; count of bases not matched to a gene: 5. The CDR3 reads CASSFGQGQNEKLFF. Here the CDR3 DNA reads TGTGCCAGCAGCTTTGGACAGGGCCAAAATGAAAAACTGTTTTTT.

V and J are TRBV28 and TRBJ2-7; D perhaps matches TRBD1 (7 bases). V was shortened by 2 bases and J by 4 bases, with 15 bases between the two germline ends. CDR1 is MDHEN, CDR2 SYDVKM, per germline. This CDR3 region has 15 residues. This CDR3 is CASSLVGSRGYEQYF. DNA for the CDR3: TGTGCCAGCAGTTTAGTCGGGAGCAGGGGGTACGAGCAGTACTTC.

V gene TRBV5-1 combines with J gene TRBJ2-2; no firm D call. Germline V CDR1 and CDR2: SGHRS, YFSETQ. The CDR3 length is 13 residues. Trimming took off 6 bases at V and 1 base at J, with 7 bases between the two ends. The DNA for the CDR3 is TGCGCCAGCAACATAATGAACACCGGGGAGCTGTTTTTT. Protein product: CASNIMNTGELFF.